This T cell receptor beta chain was observed in a study of Graves' ophthalmopathy and Graves' hyperthyroidism. Overall study: Specimen type is peripheral blood, obtained at initial diagnosis before any treatment.

Points from the study as a whole: Appearing in blood as well were most expanded thyroid clonotypes above 0.001 frequency. Prediction of ophthalmopathy progression reached around 70% sensitivity and roughly 72% specificity.

The CDR3 runs to 15 residues. Germline CDR1 and CDR2: MNHEY and SVGAGI. V dropped 7 bases and J dropped 3; count of bases not matched to a gene: 6. Donors with ophthalmopathy: moderate-to-severe activity, CAS ≥3, NOSPECS ≥4, duration under 3 months. RNA transcripts provided the template for amplifying TCR beta CDR3 regions. The library came from an HTBI-primed first-round RT-PCR and a second-round multiplex PCR. TCRdb re-analysed the multiplex PCR reads in MiXCR, keeping a single row per CDR3 protein. The sample yields roughly 500,000 distinct CDR3 sequences, around 15% seen once. This clonotype came up a few times. Its antigen is as yet unknown.

The sequence derives from a woman in her 30s with Graves' ophthalmopathy. J is TRBJ2-2 and V is TRBV6-5; 9 bases are a match to TRBD1. Sequencing used blood. The CDR3 DNA reads TGTGCCAGCACCTTACAGGGGGCCGACACCGGGGAGCTGTTTTTT. This gives the protein CASTLQGADTGELFF.